The rows below give T cell receptor beta chains drawn from one sample of a study of pediatric ulcerative colitis. Clones were read by immunoSEQ multiplex PCR, and TCRdb kept only the in-frame ones, dropping some. The sample lists some 15,000 clones, over 70% occurring once. Sequenced material: gut tissue. All receptors come from a boy aged 10-17 years who was a control in a study of pediatric ulcerative colitis. Each CDR3 is given with its conserved first and last residue. The order of the fields is J gene, V gene, CDR3 protein.

TRBJ1-2,TRBV7-3,CASSLGGGDGYTF
TRBJ2-7,TRBV25-1,CASSEFAGTYEQYF
TRBJ1-2,TRBV5-1,CASSLGRDFGYGYTF
TRBJ2-5,TRBV2,CASSDQGYQETQYF
TRBJ2-3,TRBV18,CASSPSGDVISTDTQYF
TRBJ2-7,TRBV19,CASSPLWGLAAYEQYF
TRBJ2-1,TRBV2,CASSVWRGEQFF
TRBJ2-7,TRBV7-2,CASSPQKVNEQYF
TRBJ1-1,TRBV5-1,CASSEGTGVTEAFF
TRBJ1-2,TRBV18,CASSPSGGDYGYTF
TRBJ1-1,TRBV28,CASKRTGGNTEAFF
TRBJ2-7,TRBV27,CASSLRTSGSYEQYF
TRBJ2-7,TRBV28,CASSLAGDNVEQYF
TRBJ1-1,TRBV5-1,CASSWGQNEAFF
TRBJ2-1,TRBV5-6,CASSSFRDVPKDNEQFF
TRBJ2-7,TRBV7-2,CASSFIGSHYEQYF
TRBJ2-2,TRBV11-2,CASSLRTETDTGELFF
TRBJ2-4,TRBV19,CASSIRGTTGAKNIQYF